This T cell receptor beta chain is from a study of CD4 and CD8 cells across lung adenocarcinoma regions. Between the trimmed V and J ends, which lost 3 bases and 2 bases, there was a span of 8 bases. Germline loops: CDR1 ENHRY, CDR2 SYGVKD. The CDR3 is 14 residues long. The patients had localized lung adenocarcinoma, a non-small cell subtype. TCRdb independently ran MiXCR on the PCR reads; one entry per CDR3 protein. Of 7,500 to 9,500 distinct CDR3 sequences in the sample, approximately 48% were seen once. The material sequenced was CD4+ T cells from the margin of a lung tumor. The source is a female donor with lung adenocarcinoma. The CD4 and CD8 labels of this study may be unreliable. This chain uses TRBV10-3 with TRBJ2-4; D not certain. CDR3 bases: TGTGCCATCAGTGATGATTGGACCAAAAACATTCAGTACTTC. Residues: CAISDDWTKNIQYF.